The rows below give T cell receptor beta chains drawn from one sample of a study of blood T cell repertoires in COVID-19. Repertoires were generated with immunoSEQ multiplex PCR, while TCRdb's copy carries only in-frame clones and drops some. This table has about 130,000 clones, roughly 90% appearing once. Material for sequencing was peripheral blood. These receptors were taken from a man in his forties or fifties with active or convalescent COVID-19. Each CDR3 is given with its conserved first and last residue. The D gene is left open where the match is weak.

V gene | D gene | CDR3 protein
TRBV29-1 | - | CSVVNSLYGYTF
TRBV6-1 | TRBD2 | CASSEEGSGRAWGNEQFF
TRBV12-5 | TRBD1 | CASGLTHGNTGVSYEQYF
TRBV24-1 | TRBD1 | CATSLAGGLGGYTF
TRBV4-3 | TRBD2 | CASSQVPAGGANTGELFF
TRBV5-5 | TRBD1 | CASSPDRGETQYF
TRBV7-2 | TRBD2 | CASSLVAGGTYEQFF
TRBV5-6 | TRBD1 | CASSLVQGANEQYF
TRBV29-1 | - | CSVRTTAGETQYF
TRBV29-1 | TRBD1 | CSVERTGGQNTGELFF
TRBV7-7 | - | CASSQGVGNTGELFF
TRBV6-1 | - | CASSDPVQTQYF
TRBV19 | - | CASSLRDHLDTQYF
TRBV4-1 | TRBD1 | CASSQTGTGGANTGELFF
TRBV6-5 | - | CASARSQGYEQYF
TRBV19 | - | CASSTSTEVNTEAFF
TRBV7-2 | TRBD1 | CASSYRGSNEKLFF
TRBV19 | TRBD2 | CASNQGGGLGYEQYF
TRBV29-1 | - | CSGRDRITETQYF
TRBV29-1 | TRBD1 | CSARQGSDYGYTF
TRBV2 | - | CASSEGLGELFF
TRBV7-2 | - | CASSPGRYNEQFF
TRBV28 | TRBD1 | CASYPLQGPGYTF
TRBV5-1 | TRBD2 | CASSSLAGGPSVPDTQYF
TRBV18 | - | CASSPSTLGAGSYEQYF
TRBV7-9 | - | CASSPSYEQYF
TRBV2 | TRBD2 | CASSEPLAGGGETQYF
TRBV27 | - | CASSLKDRPHLTYEQYF
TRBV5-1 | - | CASSLSGDDFQPQHF
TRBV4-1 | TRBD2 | CASSQDPPGGGYSGANVLTF
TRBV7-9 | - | CASSQDRLNQPQHF
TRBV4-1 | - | CASSRGQNSGNTIYF
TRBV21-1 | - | CASSLHDAGVSYEQYF
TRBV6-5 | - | CASSYHTGSTEAFF
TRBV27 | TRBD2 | CASSSKRETYEQYF
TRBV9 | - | CASSVWGQPYNEQFF
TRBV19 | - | CASSIGRRNTGELFF
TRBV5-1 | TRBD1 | CASSPFTMTGMSSYNEQFF
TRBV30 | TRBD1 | CAARGATNEKLFF
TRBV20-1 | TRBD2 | CSASQAGVVEQYF
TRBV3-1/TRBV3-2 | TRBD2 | CASSSLAGRGTGELFF
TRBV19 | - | CASTSIGSHNEQFF
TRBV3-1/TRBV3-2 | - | CASSQDGGTHNEQFF
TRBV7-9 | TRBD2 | CASSSLAGSGELFF
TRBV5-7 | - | CASSLWAHQVPDTQYF
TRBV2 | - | CASSLTYEQYF
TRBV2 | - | CASQSSAEQYF
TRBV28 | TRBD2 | CAIPAASGNTGELFF
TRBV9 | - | CASSARGTGELFF
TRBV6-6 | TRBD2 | CASSYTSGAYNEQFF
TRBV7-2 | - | CASSEQGGMAGNTIYF
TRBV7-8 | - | CASSSGLDRPQHF
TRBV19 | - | CASSIDGLGTYEQYF